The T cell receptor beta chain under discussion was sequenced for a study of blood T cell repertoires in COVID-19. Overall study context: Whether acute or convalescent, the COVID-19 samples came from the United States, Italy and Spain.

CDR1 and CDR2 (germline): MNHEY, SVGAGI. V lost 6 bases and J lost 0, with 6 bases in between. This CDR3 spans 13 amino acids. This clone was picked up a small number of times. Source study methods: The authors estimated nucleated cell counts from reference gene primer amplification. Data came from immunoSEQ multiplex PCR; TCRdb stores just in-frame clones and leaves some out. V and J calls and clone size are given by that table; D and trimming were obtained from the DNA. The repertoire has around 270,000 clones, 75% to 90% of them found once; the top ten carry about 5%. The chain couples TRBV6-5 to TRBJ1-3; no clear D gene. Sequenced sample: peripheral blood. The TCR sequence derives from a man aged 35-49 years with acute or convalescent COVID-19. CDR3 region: CASRFLSGNTIYF. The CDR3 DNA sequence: TGTGCCAGCAGGTTCCTCTCTGGAAACACCATATATTTT.